Listed below are T cell receptor beta chains from one sample, sequenced in a study of T cell responses to AZD1222 COVID-19 vaccine. Libraries were prepared by immunoSEQ multiplex PCR; TCRdb keeps only in-frame clonotypes and omits some of them. The sample has about 83,000 clones, more than 75% seen once. Here the sequenced sample was peripheral blood, taken on day 0 of MenACWY control vaccination. The receptors shown here come from an adult in good health. CDR3s include the opening cysteine and the closing phenylalanine or tryptophan. D genes are given only for firm matches. Where a row states a size, it is once, few, many or the class of an expanded clone; other rows omit it.

>.|TRBJ2-7|TRBV15|.
TGTGCCACCAGCCGGGACCGGAGCTCCTACGAGCAGTACTTC
CATSRDRSSYEQYF
>.|TRBJ1-1|TRBV20-1|.
TGCAGTGCTAGGGATAACACTGAAGCTTTCTTT
CSARDNTEAFF
>.|TRBJ2-7|TRBV29-1|TRBD1
TGCAGCGTTCTCGGGACAGCGCACTACGAGCAGTACTTC
CSVLGTAHYEQYF
>.|TRBJ2-7|TRBV7-2|.
TGTGCCAGCAGCTTAAGTCCCCTCTACGAGCAGTACTTC
CASSLSPLYEQYF
>.|TRBJ2-5|TRBV30|TRBD1
TGTGCCTGGACTTGGACAGGCCAAGAGACCCAGTACTTC
CAWTWTGQETQYF
>.|TRBJ2-6|TRBV9|.
TGTGCCAGCAGCCCGAACTTTGGATCTGGCTCTGGGGCCAACGTCCTGACTTTC
CASSPNFGSGSGANVLTF
>.|TRBJ1-6|TRBV4-3|.
TGCGCCAGCAGCCAAGAACAGACGGGGTATTCACCCCTCCACTTT
CASSQEQTGYSPLHF
>.|TRBJ1-4|TRBV5-6|.
TGTGCCAGCAGCCCCAATTTCCGGGGGGATGAAAAACTGTTTTTT
CASSPNFRGDEKLFF
>.|TRBJ1-1|TRBV19|.
TGTGCCAGTAGTACGCCCATGAACACTGAAGCTTTCTTT
CASSTPMNTEAFF
>.|TRBJ2-7|TRBV6-1|TRBD2
TGTGCCAGCAGTGAAGCTGGCGGGAGCTCCTACGAGCAGTACTTC
CASSEAGGSSYEQYF
>.|TRBJ2-3|TRBV6-2/TRBV6-3|TRBD2
TGTGCCAGCAGTTATGCGAGCGGGAGGCCCCCAGATACGCAGTATTTT
CASSYASGRPPDTQYF
>.|TRBJ1-1|TRBV19|.
TGTGCCAGTAGTATGATCTCGGGGGGTAACCCTGAAGCTTTCTTT
CASSMISGGNPEAFF
>.|TRBJ1-1|TRBV11-2|TRBD1
TGTGCCAGCAGCTTAGAACAGGGGGACAGGGGGCGTAAGAACACTGAAGCTTTCTTT
CASSLEQGDRGRKNTEAFF
>.|TRBJ2-1|TRBV11-1|TRBD1
TGTGCCAGCAGCTTAGCGAGGGACAGGGCAGGGGAGCAGTTCTTC
CASSLARDRAGEQFF
>once|TRBJ1-4|TRBV25-1|.
TGTGCCAGCAGTGACTACGGGGAAAAACTGTTTTTT
CASSDYGEKLFF
>.|TRBJ2-7|TRBV4-2|.
TGTGCCAGCAGCCAGAGGAACTCCGACCTCCCCTACGAGCAGTACTTC
CASSQRNSDLPYEQYF
>few|TRBJ2-7|TRBV2|TRBD2
TGTGCCAGCACGGGAGGGATTATCTACGAGCAGTACTTC
CASTGGIIYEQYF
>.|TRBJ1-2|TRBV27|.
TGTGCCAGCAGTTTAGGGAATAACTATGGCTACACCTTC
CASSLGNNYGYTF
>.|TRBJ2-7|TRBV7-9|TRBD2
TGTGCCAGCAGCTTAGCCGGGACTAGCGGCCCCTACGAGCAGTACTTC
CASSLAGTSGPYEQYF
>once|TRBJ1-2|TRBV20-1|.
TGCAGTGCCCCGATTATCTATGGCTACACCTTC
CSAPIIYGYTF
>.|TRBJ1-3|TRBV10-3|.
TGTGCCAGCTCCTCAACCTCTGGAAACACCATATATTTT
CASSSTSGNTIYF
>.|TRBJ2-7|TRBV19|TRBD1
TGTGCCAGTAAAAAAGGACAGGGGTTAAGCTCCTACGAGCAGTACTTC
CASKKGQGLSSYEQYF
>.|TRBJ1-2|TRBV12-3/TRBV12-4|.
TGTGCCAGCAGTTTAAATACGAACTATGGCTACACCTTC
CASSLNTNYGYTF
>.|TRBJ1-4|TRBV3-1/TRBV3-2|.
TGTGCCAGCAGCTTTCTAATGACAGCTCTGGGGGAAAAACTGTTTTTT
CASSFLMTALGEKLFF
>few|TRBJ2-7|TRBV6-5|.
TGTGCCAGCAGGGGGCGCGGGGCAGGGGAGCAGTACTTC
CASRGRGAGEQYF
>once|TRBJ1-2|TRBV27|.
TGTGCCAGCAGTTTGTACAGGGACCTTAACTATGGCTACACCTTC
CASSLYRDLNYGYTF
>.|TRBJ2-1|TRBV2|.
TGTGCCAGCAGCGCCCTTGGACCTTACAATGAGCAGTTCTTC
CASSALGPYNEQFF
>.|TRBJ2-2|TRBV6-5|TRBD2
TGTGCCAGCAGTTACCGGACTAGCGGTAACACCGGGGAGCTGTTTTTT
CASSYRTSGNTGELFF
>.|TRBJ1-4|TRBV4-3|.
TGCGCCAGCAGCCAAGATGCGCTGTTGAGTGGGCGGAATGAAAAACTGTTTTTT
CASSQDALLSGRNEKLFF
>once|TRBJ1-5|TRBV7-8|.
TGTGCCAGCAGCTTAGCGAATCAGCCCCAGCATTTT
CASSLANQPQHF
>.|TRBJ1-6|TRBV15|.
TGTGCCACCAGCCAATACGACACCCAGGGGAATTCACCCCTCCACTTT
CATSQYDTQGNSPLHF
>.|TRBJ1-4|TRBV6-6|.
TGTGCCAGCAGTGGGACAAGATTTCTTTTT
CASSGTRFLF
>.|TRBJ1-1|TRBV19|TRBD1
TGTGCCAGTAGTAGGGACAGGGGCACTGAAGCTTTCTTT
CASSRDRGTEAFF
>.|TRBJ2-7|TRBV6-6|TRBD1
TGTGCCAGCAGTTACACCGGACAGGGATCCTACGAGCAGTACTTC
CASSYTGQGSYEQYF
>.|TRBJ1-2|TRBV10-3|.
TGTGCCATCAGTGAGTCGGAGGACTATGGCTACACCTTC
CAISESEDYGYTF
>.|TRBJ1-2|TRBV7-9|.
TGTGCCAGCAGCTTAGGCGCAGGCTATGGCTACACCTTC
CASSLGAGYGYTF
>.|TRBJ1-2|TRBV7-8|.
TGTGCCAGCAGCTTATTAGGATATGGCTACACCTTC
CASSLLGYGYTF
>.|TRBJ2-2|TRBV4-2|TRBD2
TGTGCCAGCAGCCCCGGACTAGCGGGAGTTCAGGGCACCGGGGAGCTGTTTTTT
CASSPGLAGVQGTGELFF
>.|TRBJ2-1|TRBV6-4|TRBD1
TGTGCCAGCAGTGCTATACAGGGGCAGGGGGAGCAGTTCTTC
CASSAIQGQGEQFF
>.|TRBJ2-5|TRBV28|.
TGTGCCAGCAGTTTTCCGCCAATGGGGCAAGAGACCCAGTACTTC
CASSFPPMGQETQYF
>.|TRBJ2-2|TRBV6-5|.
TGTGCCAGCAGTCTTGACAGATCCACCGGGGAGCTGTTTTTT
CASSLDRSTGELFF
>few|TRBJ2-2|TRBV3-1/TRBV3-2|TRBD1
TGTGCCAGCAGCCAAGGCCCCAGGGGGACCGGGGAGCTGTTTTTT
CASSQGPRGTGELFF
>.|TRBJ2-3|TRBV24-1|.
TGTGCCACCAGTGACTGGACCGTGGGCACAGATACGCAGTATTTT
CATSDWTVGTDTQYF
>.|TRBJ1-2|TRBV11-2|.
TGTGCCAGCAGGTACCCCAGTGTAAACTATGGCTACACCTTC
CASRYPSVNYGYTF
>once|TRBJ1-2|TRBV11-2|TRBD1
TGTGCCAGCAGCGGTCTAACAGGGGGCGCGAGGAATGGCTACACCTTC
CASSGLTGGARNGYTF
>.|TRBJ1-6|TRBV3-1/TRBV3-2|TRBD1
TGTGCCAGCAGCCAAGGGACAGGGCCCCTCCACTTT
CASSQGTGPLHF
>.|TRBJ2-4|TRBV14|TRBD2
TGTGCCAGCAGCCAAGACGTAGCGGGATCAGCCAAAAACATTCAGTACTTC
CASSQDVAGSAKNIQYF
>.|TRBJ1-1|TRBV10-3|.
TGTGCCATCAGTGAGTCTGCCGGGTGGGACTCCATGAACACTGAAGCTTTCTTT
CAISESAGWDSMNTEAFF
>few|TRBJ1-2|TRBV19|.
TGTGCCAGTAGTATCCTCCGGATCCTTGGGGCATCCTATGGCTACACCTTC
CASSILRILGASYGYTF
>.|TRBJ2-5|TRBV7-9|TRBD1
TGTGCCAGCAGCTTTTCACGGGACAGGCAAGAGACCCAGTACTTC
CASSFSRDRQETQYF
>once|TRBJ1-1|TRBV4-1|.
TGCGCCAGCAGCCTGGGGGCCCAAGCTTTCTTT
CASSLGAQAFF
>.|TRBJ2-2|TRBV28|TRBD1
TGTGCCAGCAGTTTATTCGGGACAGGGGGCACCGGGGAGCTGTTTTTT
CASSLFGTGGTGELFF
>.|TRBJ2-1|TRBV28|.
TGTGCCAGCAGTTTATTTCGATGGAGGACTTCCCGAAGGTACAATGAGCAGTTCTTC
CASSLFRWRTSRRYNEQFF
>.|TRBJ2-7|TRBV20-1|.
TGCAGTGCCCTACAGAACTACGAGCAGTACTTC
CSALQNYEQYF
>once|TRBJ2-1|TRBV30|TRBD2
TGTGCCTGGAGTATTGCCGGGAGGGAGCAGTTCTTC
CAWSIAGREQFF
>.|TRBJ1-4|TRBV4-3|.
TGCGCCAGCAGCCAAGTTTATTCTACAACTAATGAAAAACTGTTTTTT
CASSQVYSTTNEKLFF
>once|TRBJ1-2|TRBV20-1|.
TGCAGTGCTAGTGACGGGCCCGGAGGGTATGGCTACACCTTC
CSASDGPGGYGYTF
>.|TRBJ2-5|TRBV25-1|.
TGTGCCAGCAGTCCAGACATTTATCAAGAGACCCAGTACTTC
CASSPDIYQETQYF
>once|TRBJ1-2|TRBV28|.
TGTGCCAGCAGTTTAACCGGGAACTATGGCTACACCTTC
CASSLTGNYGYTF
>once|TRBJ2-1|TRBV6-5|.
TGTGCCAGCAGTTACTCGCAGGGATCCTACAATGAGCAGTTCTTC
CASSYSQGSYNEQFF